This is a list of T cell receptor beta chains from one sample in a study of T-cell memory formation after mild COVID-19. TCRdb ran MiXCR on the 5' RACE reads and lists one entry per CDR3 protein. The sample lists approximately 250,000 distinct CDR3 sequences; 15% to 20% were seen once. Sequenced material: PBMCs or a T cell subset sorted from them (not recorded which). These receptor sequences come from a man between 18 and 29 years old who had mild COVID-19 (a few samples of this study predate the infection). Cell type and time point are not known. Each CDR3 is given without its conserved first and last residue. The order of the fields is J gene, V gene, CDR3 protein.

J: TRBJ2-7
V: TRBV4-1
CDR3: ASSHPPLTGVPYEQY

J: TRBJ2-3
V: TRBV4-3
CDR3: ASSQESSRGTSTDTQY

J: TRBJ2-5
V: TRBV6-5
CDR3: ASGGQGTGETQY

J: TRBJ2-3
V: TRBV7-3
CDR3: ASSLASGGDTQY

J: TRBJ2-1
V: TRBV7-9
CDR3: AKGTDNEQF

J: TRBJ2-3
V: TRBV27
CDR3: ASRSGGASDTQY

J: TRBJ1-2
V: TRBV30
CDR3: AWSPAPAAGYT

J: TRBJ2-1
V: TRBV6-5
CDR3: ASSPGTRAYNEQF

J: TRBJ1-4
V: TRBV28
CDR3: ASSFSGAGNEKLF

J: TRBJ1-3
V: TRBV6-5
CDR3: ASSYGLVGSGNTIY

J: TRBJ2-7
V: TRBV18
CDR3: ASSPGLHPYEQY

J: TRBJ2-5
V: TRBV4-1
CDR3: ASSRTGAQTQY

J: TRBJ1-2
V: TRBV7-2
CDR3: ASSLVLAIANYGYT

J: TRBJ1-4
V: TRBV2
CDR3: ASSDGLGQGSEKLF

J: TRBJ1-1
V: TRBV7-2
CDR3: ASSLGRRRGTEAF

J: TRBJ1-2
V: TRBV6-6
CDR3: ASRGDPNYGYT

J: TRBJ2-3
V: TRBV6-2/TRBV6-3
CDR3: ASSYGLAGTADTQY

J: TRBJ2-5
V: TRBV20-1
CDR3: SALNLRGQGGVQTQY

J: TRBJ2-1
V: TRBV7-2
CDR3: ASSSHPLDLSYNEQF

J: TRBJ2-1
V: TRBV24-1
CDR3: ATSDAAFNEQF

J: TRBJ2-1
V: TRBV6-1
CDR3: ASSEVPGSYNEQF

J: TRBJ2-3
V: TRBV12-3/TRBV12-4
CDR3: ASSPGLAFTDTQY

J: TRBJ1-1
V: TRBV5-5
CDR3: ASSFQLFSSPEAF

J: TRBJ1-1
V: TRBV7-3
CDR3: ASSLSANTEAF

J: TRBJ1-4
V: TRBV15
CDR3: ATSRDGVEKLF

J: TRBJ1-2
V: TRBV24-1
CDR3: ATGEGAGYT

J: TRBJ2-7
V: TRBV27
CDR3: ASSPRLGEQY

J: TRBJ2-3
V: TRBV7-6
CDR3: ASSLDRDFPDTQY

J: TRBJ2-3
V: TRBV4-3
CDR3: ASSQDFGGPRTDTQY

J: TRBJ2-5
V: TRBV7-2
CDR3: ASSPKRVQETQY

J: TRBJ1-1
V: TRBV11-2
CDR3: ASSLVRGVTEAF

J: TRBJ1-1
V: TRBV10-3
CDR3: AISEWGYTEAF

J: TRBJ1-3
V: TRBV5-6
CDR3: ASSLGSVWWQGSTGNTIY

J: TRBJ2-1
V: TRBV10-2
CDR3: ASSEGNEQF

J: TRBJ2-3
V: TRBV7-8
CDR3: ASSFNRGENTQY

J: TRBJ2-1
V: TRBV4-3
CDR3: ASSQVLASNEQF

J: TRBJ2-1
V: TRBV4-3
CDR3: ASSQTGALYNEQF

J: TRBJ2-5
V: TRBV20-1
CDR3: SARSTGQETQY

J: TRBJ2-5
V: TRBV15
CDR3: ATSRRIGSVVISETQY

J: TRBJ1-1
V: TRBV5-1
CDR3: ASSPWTGLRNTEAF

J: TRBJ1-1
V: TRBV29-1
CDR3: SVVWGAVLEAF

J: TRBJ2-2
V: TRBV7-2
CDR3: ASSPRGDPGELF

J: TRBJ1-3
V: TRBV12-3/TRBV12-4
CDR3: ASSKDRAGNTIY

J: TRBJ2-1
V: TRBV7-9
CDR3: ASSSAGAIEQF

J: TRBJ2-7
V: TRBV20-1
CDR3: SATLPPGGRVYEQY

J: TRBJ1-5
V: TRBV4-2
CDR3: ASSLAFQGSGQPQH

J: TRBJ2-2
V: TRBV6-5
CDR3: ASSPSTGVDGELF

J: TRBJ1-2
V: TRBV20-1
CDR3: SASYPRQANYGYT